A selection of T cell receptor beta chains follows, all from one sample in a study of T cell responses to AZD1222 COVID-19 vaccine. Generated by immunoSEQ multiplex PCR, the TCRdb table keeps only in-frame clones and is missing some. The sample holds 77,000 or so clones; 92% are singletons and the top ten take roughly 7%. This sample comprised peripheral blood, obtained on day 0 of MenACWY control vaccination. The receptor set was obtained from an adult in good health. CDR3s include the opening cysteine and the closing phenylalanine or tryptophan. D genes are given only for firm matches. Not every row has a clone size; where given, it reads once, few, many or a size class.

d_call	v_call	clone_size	j_call	cdr3_aa	cdr3_nt
TRBD2	TRBV7-2	NA	TRBJ2-1	CASSLISGSPYNEQFF	TGTGCCAGCAGCTTAATTAGCGGGAGTCCCTACAATGAGCAGTTCTTC
NA	TRBV6-5	NA	TRBJ1-5	CASSLGGPNQPQHF	TGTGCCAGCAGTTTGGGGGGCCCCAATCAGCCCCAGCATTTT
NA	TRBV5-6	NA	TRBJ1-5	CASSPEGGNQPQHF	TGTGCCAGCAGCCCGGAAGGGGGAAATCAGCCCCAGCATTTT
NA	TRBV24-1	NA	TRBJ2-3	CATSQGILSTDTQYF	TGTGCCACCAGCCAAGGAATTCTCAGCACAGATACGCAGTATTTT
NA	TRBV19	NA	TRBJ1-5	CASSSLRTIQPQHF	TGTGCCAGTAGTTCCCTTAGGACAATTCAGCCCCAGCATTTT
TRBD1	TRBV6-5	NA	TRBJ1-5	CASRPTGAQQPQHF	TGTGCCAGCAGGCCTACAGGGGCTCAGCAGCCCCAGCATTTT
NA	TRBV7-2	NA	TRBJ2-5	CASSRGREETQYF	TGTGCCAGCAGCCGGGGACGGGAAGAGACCCAGTACTTC
NA	TRBV19	NA	TRBJ1-6	CASSISPWGNSPLHF	TGTGCCAGTAGTATCTCACCGTGGGGGAATTCACCCCTCCACTTT
TRBD1	TRBV5-1	NA	TRBJ2-2	CASSVGTANTGELFF	TGCGCCAGCAGCGTCGGGACAGCCAACACCGGGGAGCTGTTTTTT
NA	TRBV9	NA	TRBJ2-2	CASSDGAGENTGELFF	TGTGCCAGCAGCGATGGGGCCGGGGAGAACACCGGGGAGCTGTTTTTT
NA	TRBV3-1/TRBV3-2	NA	TRBJ1-4	CASSQVTGTNEKLFF	TGTGCCAGCAGCCAAGTCACTGGGACTAATGAAAAACTGTTTTTT
NA	TRBV28	NA	TRBJ1-1	CASSPTAPINTEAFF	TGTGCCAGCAGCCCCACGGCCCCAATTAACACTGAAGCTTTCTTT
NA	TRBV7-3	NA	TRBJ1-4	CASSASANPNEKLFF	TGTGCCAGCAGCGCGTCAGCAAACCCTAATGAAAAACTGTTTTTT
NA	TRBV6-5	NA	TRBJ1-4	CASSYKWTPTNEKLFF	TGTGCCAGCAGTTACAAATGGACACCAACTAATGAAAAACTGTTTTTT
NA	TRBV6-5	NA	TRBJ1-6	CASSLQGYGNSPLHF	TGTGCCAGCAGTTTGCAGGGCTATGGGAATTCACCCCTCCACTTT
TRBD2	TRBV9	NA	TRBJ2-3	CASSVGLARRVNF	TGTGCCAGCAGCGTAGGACTAGCGCGCCGGGTGAATTTT
TRBD2	TRBV10-3	NA	TRBJ2-3	CAIGTSGPDTQYF	TGTGCCATCGGGACTAGCGGGCCAGATACGCAGTATTTT
NA	TRBV20-1	NA	TRBJ1-5	CSASRSNQPQHF	TGCAGTGCTAGTAGGAGCAATCAGCCCCAGCATTTT
TRBD2	TRBV3-1/TRBV3-2	NA	TRBJ2-1	CASSLRGLAGIGNEQFF	TGTGCCAGCAGCCTGAGGGGTCTAGCGGGAATTGGCAATGAGCAGTTCTTC
TRBD2	TRBV19	NA	TRBJ2-3	CASRRTSGIIQQLTDTQYF	TGTGCCAGTAGGCGGACTAGCGGGATAATACAACAACTCACAGATACGCAGTATTTT
NA	TRBV7-6	NA	TRBJ2-3	CASSRGLSGMTDTQYF	TGTGCCAGCAGCCGCGGACTTTCGGGGATGACAGATACGCAGTATTTT
TRBD2	TRBV7-2	NA	TRBJ2-7	CASSDSGVRSYEQYF	TGTGCCAGCAGTGATAGCGGGGTCCGCTCCTACGAGCAGTACTTC
NA	TRBV5-6	NA	TRBJ2-7	CASSLHYEQYF	TGTGCCAGCAGCTTGCATTACGAGCAGTACTTC
TRBD1	TRBV4-3	NA	TRBJ1-2	CASSQQRTGHYGYTF	TGCGCCAGCAGCCAGCAAAGGACAGGGCACTATGGCTACACCTTC
NA	TRBV6-5	once	TRBJ1-4	CASSSRGGYEKLFF	TGTGCCAGCAGTTCCAGGGGTGGTTATGAAAAACTGTTTTTT
TRBD2	TRBV5-6	NA	TRBJ2-2	CASSWLAGVSTGELFF	TGTGCCAGCAGCTGGCTAGCGGGAGTTAGCACCGGGGAGCTGTTTTTT
NA	TRBV2	NA	TRBJ2-2	CASDGQGVTGELFF	TGTGCCAGTGATGGGCAGGGAGTCACCGGGGAGCTGTTTTTT
NA	TRBV7-6	NA	TRBJ1-5	CASSLPGQPQHF	TGTGCCAGCAGCTTACCGGGTCAGCCCCAGCATTTT
NA	TRBV12-5	NA	TRBJ2-3	CASAANADTQYF	TGTGCTAGTGCCGCCAATGCAGATACGCAGTATTTT
TRBD2	TRBV4-1	NA	TRBJ2-2	CASSQPGTSGSRLFF	TGCGCCAGCAGCCAACCCGGGACTAGCGGGAGTCGGCTGTTTTTT
NA	TRBV19	NA	TRBJ1-6	CASTNRDPWIPLHF	TGTGCCAGTACCAACCGGGACCCTTGGATACCCCTCCACTTT
TRBD2	TRBV7-9	once	TRBJ2-3	CASGGLAGSGRGTDTQYF	TGTGCCAGCGGGGGACTAGCGGGGTCAGGGAGGGGCACAGATACGCAGTATTTT
NA	TRBV10-3	NA	TRBJ2-7	CAIGTPSYEQYF	TGTGCCATCGGGACGCCGTCCTACGAGCAGTACTTC
NA	TRBV29-1	NA	TRBJ2-5	CSVRGEETQYF	TGCAGCGTGAGGGGGGAAGAGACCCAGTACTTC
NA	TRBV7-8	NA	TRBJ1-3	CASSPQGSGNTIYF	TGTGCCAGCAGCCCGCAGGGTTCTGGAAACACCATATATTTT
NA	TRBV7-9	once	TRBJ1-5	CASSKTGSPNQPQHF	TGTGCCAGCAGCAAAACAGGTTCCCCCAATCAGCCCCAGCATTTT
NA	TRBV14	NA	TRBJ1-6	CASSSTTGSNSPLHF	TGTGCCAGCAGTTCCACGACAGGTTCCAATTCACCCCTCCACTTT
NA	TRBV6-5	NA	TRBJ1-2	CASSYSNLGIRGYTF	TGTGCCAGCAGTTACTCGAATTTGGGTATACGTGGCTACACCTTC
NA	TRBV9	once	TRBJ2-1	CASSPSMGGPYNEQFF	TGTGCCAGCAGCCCTTCAATGGGGGGCCCCTACAATGAGCAGTTCTTC
NA	TRBV3-1/TRBV3-2	NA	TRBJ1-6	CASSQGGGVANSPLHF	TGTGCCAGCAGCCAAGGAGGCGGAGTCGCTAATTCACCCCTCCACTTT
TRBD2	TRBV10-3	NA	TRBJ2-2	CAISESAGGPGELFF	TGTGCCATCAGTGAGTCAGCGGGAGGGCCGGGGGAGCTGTTTTTT
NA	TRBV28	NA	TRBJ1-2	CASSPYHIQGNGYTF	TGTGCCAGCAGTCCATACCATATACAGGGAAATGGCTACACCTTC
TRBD1	TRBV13	NA	TRBJ2-2	CASIRGDRGITSSGELFF	TGTGCCAGCATACGAGGGGACAGGGGGATCACGAGCTCCGGGGAGCTGTTTTTT
NA	TRBV25-1	NA	TRBJ2-3	CASSEYRDGNTDTQYF	TGTGCCAGCAGTGAGTACCGGGACGGGAACACAGATACGCAGTATTTT
TRBD2	TRBV3-1/TRBV3-2	NA	TRBJ2-3	CASSPLGVAGPADTQYF	TGTGCCAGCAGCCCCCTAGGAGTAGCGGGCCCGGCAGATACGCAGTATTTT
NA	TRBV14	NA	TRBJ2-3	CASSQGTALFSTDTQYF	TGTGCCAGCAGCCAGGGGACTGCGCTTTTTAGCACAGATACGCAGTATTTT
TRBD1	TRBV30	NA	TRBJ2-7	CAWNRGSYEQYF	TGTGCCTGGAACAGGGGGTCCTACGAGCAGTACTTC
TRBD1	TRBV11-2	NA	TRBJ1-3	CASSKGQGVAGNTIYF	TGTGCCAGCAGCAAGGGACAGGGGGTGGCTGGAAACACCATATATTTT
NA	TRBV6-2/TRBV6-3	NA	TRBJ1-2	CASSDGQGPYGYTF	TGTGCCAGCAGCGACGGGCAGGGTCCCTATGGCTACACCTTC
NA	TRBV27	NA	TRBJ1-4	CASSLGRLLNEKLFF	TGTGCCAGCAGTTTAGGGAGGCTACTTAATGAAAAACTGTTTTTT
NA	TRBV12-3/TRBV12-4	NA	TRBJ2-1	CASSYVSYNEQFF	TGTGCCAGCAGTTATGTCTCCTACAATGAGCAGTTCTTC
TRBD1	TRBV28	NA	TRBJ2-1	CASSFKGQGYNEQFF	TGTGCCAGCAGTTTTAAGGGACAGGGCTACAATGAGCAGTTCTTC
NA	TRBV30	NA	TRBJ1-1	CAWDSVGNTEAFF	TGTGCCTGGGATTCGGTAGGGAACACTGAAGCTTTCTTT
TRBD1	TRBV6-5	NA	TRBJ1-2	CASRMGQYVHGYTF	TGTGCCAGCAGAATGGGACAGTATGTTCATGGCTACACCTTC
TRBD1	TRBV7-3	NA	TRBJ2-1	CASSPTGGNEQFF	TGTGCCAGCAGCCCGACAGGGGGGAATGAGCAGTTCTTC